One sample yielded the 6 T cell receptor beta chains listed below, sequenced in a study of blood T cell repertoires in COVID-19. Data came from immunoSEQ multiplex PCR; TCRdb stores just in-frame clones and leaves some out. The sample carries 250,000 to 300,000 clones, approximately 90% recorded once. Sequences were obtained from peripheral blood. These receptors were taken from a woman aged 25 to 39 with COVID-19, enrolled during active disease.

This sequence joins TRBV5-1 and TRBJ2-5; D possibly corresponds to TRBD2 (6 bases). V lost 3 bases and J 4 bases, leaving 19 bases between the germline ends. The CDR3 totals 16 residues. CDR1 and CDR2 (germline): SGHRS, YFSETQ. The CDR3, as DNA: TGCGCCAGCAGCTACCTCCCTCAGGGAGGCGGAGAGACCCAGTACTTC. Encoded protein: CASSYLPQGGGETQYF. The whole variable domain, remainder taken from reference TRBV5-1 and TRBJ2-5, is KAGVTQTPRYLIKTRGQQVTLSCSPISGHRSVSWYQQTPGQGLQFLFEYFSETQRNKGNFPGRFSGRQFSNSRSEMNVSTLELGDSALYLCASSYLPQGGGETQYFGPGTRLLVL.

This chain joins TRBV5-1 and TRBJ2-1; TRBD2 matches 9 bases. The germline CDR1 and CDR2 sequences are SGHRS and YFSETQ. V trimming: 4 bases; J trimming: 9 bases; junction bases outside the gene matches: 8. The CDR3 contains 14 residues. CDR3 protein: CASSGGRAAGEQFF. CDR3 sequence (DNA): TGCGCCAGCAGCGGCGGGAGGGCCGCGGGTGAGCAGTTCTTC.

The V call is TRBV11-2, the J call TRBJ1-5; maybe TRBD1 (6 bases). Germline CDR1 is SGHAT and CDR2 is FQNNGV. V was clipped by 1 base and J by 4 bases, with 14 bases between them. CDR3 length: 16 amino acids. CDR3 nucleotide sequence: TGTGCCAGCAGCTTAGGGTTGACAGGCTCGAATCAGCCCCAGCATTTT. Residues: CASSLGLTGSNQPQHF.

The rearrangement uses TRBV11-2 and TRBJ2-1; maybe TRBD2 (5 bases). The CDR3 runs 15 residues. Germline V gives CDR1 SGHAT, CDR2 FQNNGV. Trimming left V 0 bases short and J 3 bases short, with 9 bases between. CDR3 DNA sequence: TGTGCCAGCAGCTTAGACGGACTGATCTACAATGAGCAGTTCTTC. Residues: CASSLDGLIYNEQFF.

The J gene is TRBJ2-1, the V gene TRBV5-6; 14 bases are shared with TRBD2. CDR3 length equals 14 residues. Germline trimming cut 4 bases from V and 8 bases from J; bases unmatched to any gene: 2. Germline V gene sequence: CDR1 SGHDT, CDR2 YYEEEE. CDR3 DNA: TGTGCCAGCAGCCCGGGACTAGCGGGAGATGAGCAGTTCTTC. Translating it yields CASSPGLAGDEQFF.

This clone was seen just once. The V gene is TRBV6-4, the J gene TRBJ2-1; TRBD2 aligns across 7 bases. Trimming at V came to 6 bases and at J to 7 bases, leaving 27 bases not matched to a gene. In germline, CDR1 is MRHNA, CDR2 SNTAGT. The CDR3 sequence is 20 residues long. The DNA for the CDR3 is TGTGCCAGCAGCGTGGGGCAGCCCAATTTGAGGCGGGAGAGTAGGAATGAGCAGTTCTTC. Its protein is CASSVGQPNLRRESRNEQFF.